The 28 T cell receptor beta chains below come from one sample, sequenced in a study of type 1 regulatory T cells. TCRdb ran MiXCR on the reads and lists one entry per CDR3 protein. The top ten clones hold 2% to 2.5% of a sample with some 90,000 distinct CDR3 sequences, around a third of them seen once. The material sequenced was CD4+ T cells, either the whole sample or a sorted fraction (not recorded which). These receptor sequences come from a human donor in good health.

The rearrangement links TRBV25-1 to TRBJ1-2; D unclear. Per germline, CDR1 MGHDK and CDR2 SYGVNS. Trimming stripped 3 bases from V and 8 bases from J, with 7 bases between. The CDR3 length is 11 residues. Written as DNA, the CDR3 is TGTGCCAGCAGTGAGGGCCCGGGCTACACCTTC. Amino acids: CASSEGPGYTF.

This chain links TRBV5-4 with TRBJ2-1; a possible D gene is TRBD2 (5 bases). Trimming took off 2 bases at V and 6 bases at J, with 18 bases between the two ends. Looked up from germline, CDR1 is SGHNT and CDR2 is YYREEE (reference sequence). CDR3 size: 16 residues. CDR3 coding DNA: TGTGCCAGCAGCTTAAACCTACTTAGGAGCGGCAATGAGCAGTTCTTC. This translates into CASSLNLLRSGNEQFF. Based on the CDR3 plus reference TRBV5-4 and TRBJ2-1, the full variable domain is ETGVTQSPTHLIKTRGQQVTLRCSSQSGHNTVSWYQQALGQGPQFIFQYYREEENGRGNFPPRFSGLQFPNYSSELNVNALELDDSALYLCASSLNLLRSGNEQFFGPGTRLTVL.

This clonotype was seen a few times. The chain employs TRBV20-1 and TRBJ2-5; D is undetermined. This CDR3 contains 12 residues. In germline, CDR1 is DFQATT, CDR2 SNEGSKA (reference sequence). Trimming removed 6 bases from V and 2 bases from J, with 10 bases in between. Here the CDR3 reads CSARRTQETQYF. CDR3 sequence (DNA): TGCAGTGCGAGACGTACGCAAGAGACCCAGTACTTC.

This chain uses TRBV11-2 with TRBJ2-7, with 7 bases that match TRBD1. In germline, CDR1 is SGHAT, CDR2 FQNNGV. J gave up 2 bases and V 4 bases, and 8 bases lay outside the gene matches. The length of the CDR3 is 15 residues. Here the CDR3 DNA reads TGTGCCAGCAGCTCGTTGACAGGGCGACCCTACGAGCAGTACTTC. Protein product: CASSSLTGRPYEQYF. Based on the CDR3 plus reference TRBV11-2 and TRBJ2-7, the full variable domain is EAGVAQSPRYKIIEKRQSVAFWCNPISGHATLYWYQQILGQGPKLLIQFQNNGVVDDSQLPKDRFSAERLKGVDSTLKIQPAKLEDSAVYLCASSSLTGRPYEQYFGPGTRLTVT.

This clonotype was seen a handful of times. J is TRBJ2-7 and V is TRBV7-2; D is unresolved. Per the germline V gene, CDR1 is SGHTA and CDR2 is FQGNSA. The CDR3 is 17 amino acids. The V and J ends lost 1 base and 2 bases respectively, with 18 bases between them. CDR3 nucleotides: TGTGCCAGCAGCTTAGGGAAGAGAAGCGCACTTGCCTACGAGCAGTACTTC. It codes for CASSLGKRSALAYEQYF. Using reference TRBV7-2 and TRBJ2-7 for the parts outside the CDR3, the full variable domain is GAGVSQSPSNKVTEKGKDVELRCDPISGHTALYWYRQSLGQGLEFLIYFQGNSAPDKSGLPSDRFSAERTGGSVSTLTIQRTQQEDSAVYLCASSLGKRSALAYEQYFGPGTRLTVT.

This sequence joins TRBV24-1 and TRBJ1-5, with D perhaps matching TRBD1 (5 bases). Trimming stripped 4 bases from V and 4 bases from J, with 10 bases between. Germline CDR1 reads KGHDR; CDR2 reads SFDVKD. This CDR3 contains 14 residues. The CDR3 region is CATSEGVRNQPQHF. The CDR3, as DNA: TGTGCCACCAGTGAAGGGGTAAGGAATCAGCCCCAGCATTTT.

The genes are TRBV7-3 and TRBJ2-6; D is unclear. The CDR3 has 16 residues. Between the trimmed V and J ends, which lost 5 bases and 2 bases, there was a span of 13 bases. Germline lookup yields CDR1 SGHTA and CDR2 FQGTGA. The DNA for the CDR3 is TGTGCCAGCAGCCCCTCGAGGTCACCTGGGGCCAACGTCCTGACTTTC. Translated: CASSPSRSPGANVLTF.

The rearrangement uses TRBV20-1 and TRBJ2-2; 9 bases align to TRBD2. CDR1 is DFQATT, CDR2 SNEGSKA, per germline (reference sequence). The V segment lost 3 bases and the J segment 5 bases; nucleotides outside the gene matches: 13. This CDR3 region has 17 residues. In DNA, the CDR3 is TGCAGTGCTAGTGTCCAGCTAGCGGGAAAATATACCGGGGAGCTGTTTTTT. Amino acid sequence: CSASVQLAGKYTGELFF.

This clonotype was detected a few times. The chain employs TRBV3-1 and TRBJ2-7; no definite D call. Trimming cost V 3 bases and J 2 bases, with 11 bases left between them. Germline CDR1 is LGHDT and CDR2 is YNNKEL (reference sequence). This CDR3 is built from 14 residues. The CDR3 loop is CASSHLAGTYEQYF. The DNA for the CDR3 is TGTGCCAGCAGCCATTTAGCCGGAACCTACGAGCAGTACTTC.

Of note for this clonotype: A much more abundant neighbour one base away suggests this may be a read error. The J gene is TRBJ2-1, the V gene TRBV29-1; 7 positions match TRBD2. Germline-derived CDR1 and CDR2 are SQVTM and ANQGSEA. CDR3 size: 13 residues. V trimming: 4 bases; J trimming: 8 bases; junction bases outside the gene matches: 8. CDR3 DNA: TGCAGCGTTGGACTCACCGCGGGGGATGAGCAGTTCTTC. Its translation is CSVGLTAGDEQFF.

The chain carries TRBV7-9 and TRBJ1-4; D is unclear. Germline values: CDR1 SEHNR, CDR2 FQNEAQ (reference sequence). Trimming shortened V by 2 bases and J by 7 bases, and 11 bases separated the two germline ends. The CDR3 covers 14 residues. The CDR3 loop is CASSLSQEVEKLFF. The CDR3 nucleotides read TGTGCCAGCAGCTTATCTCAGGAGGTTGAAAAACTGTTTTTT.

The V call is TRBV7-9, the J call TRBJ1-5; a weak D match, TRBD1 (5 bases). The CDR3 has 15 amino acids. Trimming cost V 5 bases and J 4 bases, with 15 bases left between them. Per germline, CDR1 SEHNR and CDR2 FQNEAQ (reference sequence). The DNA of the CDR3 is TGTGCCAGCAGCCTCGGGACCCTTGGGAATCAGCCCCAGCATTTT. Its protein is CASSLGTLGNQPQHF.

This clonotype was seen a handful of times. The chain is built from TRBV28 and TRBJ2-7; D not certain. Per the germline V gene, CDR1 is MDHEN and CDR2 is SYDVKM. V lost 3 bases, J lost 3 bases, and 9 bases lay in between. The CDR3 sequence is 13 residues long. As DNA, the CDR3 is TGTGCCAGCAGTTTGATAGGGTACTACGAGCAGTACTTC. This encodes CASSLIGYYEQYF.

The genes are TRBV3-1 and TRBJ2-1; TRBD2 might be the D (5 bases). V was clipped by 4 bases and J by 3 bases, with 16 bases between them. Germline V lookup: CDR1 LGHDT, CDR2 YNNKEL (reference sequence). The CDR3 extends over 16 amino acids. The CDR3 sequence is CASSLMPPGDYNEQFF. The DNA for the CDR3 is TGTGCCAGCAGCCTGATGCCTCCCGGGGACTACAATGAGCAGTTCTTC.

The V gene is TRBV27, the J gene TRBJ2-3; 13 bases match TRBD2. Looked up from germline, CDR1 is MNHEY and CDR2 is SMNVEV (reference sequence). The CDR3 runs 16 residues. The junction had 5 bases not matched to a gene; V was cut back by 6 bases and J by 2 bases. This CDR3 reads CASRGLAGSLTDTQYF. CDR3 bases: TGTGCCAGCAGGGGACTAGCGGGATCACTCACAGATACGCAGTATTTT.

This clonotype was seen repeatedly, ten times or more. The rearrangement uses TRBV4-3 and TRBJ2-4; 8 nucleotides line up with TRBD1. The CDR3 totals 16 residues. Germline lookup yields CDR1 LGHNA and CDR2 YSLEER. The V and J ends lost 0 bases and 8 bases, in that order; junction bases with no gene match: 9. The CDR3 region is CASSQEAGGAGHIQYF. Written as DNA, the CDR3 is TGCGCCAGCAGCCAAGAGGCAGGGGGCGCGGGACACATTCAGTACTTC.

The chain combines TRBV12-3 or TRBV12-4 with TRBJ1-1; D not certain. The CDR3 is 14 amino acids. The V gene lost 6 bases and the J gene lost 3 bases, with 14 bases spanning the gap. For the CDR3, the DNA is TGTGCCAGCAGCCTGATGGCAGGAGACACTGAAGCTTTCTTT. Its translation: CASSLMAGDTEAFF.

The genes are TRBV3-1 and TRBJ2-5, with 9 nucleotides matching TRBD2. The CDR3 has 14 amino acids. V was clipped by 7 bases and J by 2 bases; unmatched bases: 5. Germline assignment: CDR1 LGHDT and CDR2 YNNKEL (reference sequence). The CDR3 bases are TGTGCCAGCAACCAGCGGGAGGCACAAGAGACCCAGTACTTC. As protein: CASNQREAQETQYF.

The CDR3 DNA is TGTGCCATCAGTGATGGGCAAGAGACCCAGTACTTC. Protein: CAISDGQETQYF. This chain uses TRBV10-3 with TRBJ2-5; D gene unclear. CDR3 length: 12 residues. V dropped 3 bases and J dropped 2 bases, with 4 bases sitting between them. Germline V CDR1 and CDR2: ENHRY, SYGVKD.

This clonotype was seen more than once but under ten times. This sequence joins TRBV4-3 and TRBJ1-2; tentative D call: TRBD1 (5 bases). Germline loops: CDR1 LGHNA, CDR2 YSLEER. V lost 1 base and J 4 bases, leaving 16 bases between the germline ends. CDR3 size: 16 residues. The DNA for the CDR3 is TGCGCCAGCAGCCAAGCGTCCGCAGGGTCCCCCTATGGCTACACCTTC. This sequence encodes CASSQASAGSPYGYTF.

CDR3 region: CASSATGGSFNEQFF. In DNA form, the CDR3 reads TGTGCCAGTAGTGCGACAGGCGGGAGTTTCAATGAGCAGTTCTTC. The chain uses TRBV19 and TRBJ2-1; TRBD2 is a possible D gene (7 bases). This CDR3 has 15 amino acids. The V end was cut by 5 bases, the J end by 6 bases, with 17 bases between. Per the germline V gene, CDR1 is LNHDA and CDR2 is SQIVND (reference sequence).

CDR3 region: CASSKSGGSHEQYF. The CDR3 nucleotides are TGCGCCAGCAGCAAAAGTGGGGGATCCCACGAGCAGTACTTC. The chain recombines TRBV4-1 with TRBJ2-7; the D call may be TRBD1 or TRBD2 (5 bases each). CDR3 length equals 14 residues. Trimming took 5 bases from V and 5 from J, leaving 16 bases between them. The germline CDR1 and CDR2 sequences are MGHRA and YSYEKL.

This clonotype was observed a handful of times. This chain uses TRBV20-1 with TRBJ2-4, with 9 bases matching TRBD1. The trim removed 5 bases at V and 4 bases at J, leaving 0 bases unmatched. Germline V gene sequence: CDR1 DFQATT, CDR2 SNEGSKA (reference sequence). The CDR3 spans 12 residues. DNA of the CDR3: TGCAGTGCTGGACAGGGGAAAAACATTCAGTACTTC. Its protein product is CSAGQGKNIQYF.

The chain couples TRBV20-1 to TRBJ2-1; 8 bases fit TRBD1. The V segment lost 0 bases and the J segment 9 bases; nucleotides outside the gene matches: 19. CDR1 is DFQATT, CDR2 SNEGSKA, per germline (reference sequence). The CDR3 contains 18 residues. Written as DNA, the CDR3 is TGCAGTGCTAGAGATCTTGTCTCAACAGGGGGATACGGAGGTGAGCAGTTCTTC. Residues: CSARDLVSTGGYGGEQFF.

This sequence joins TRBV29-1 and TRBJ1-5, with 10 bases lining up with TRBD1. Germline V gives CDR1 SQVTM, CDR2 ANQGSEA. The trim removed 6 bases at V and 4 bases at J, leaving 6 bases unmatched. The CDR3 is 14 amino acids. The CDR3 loop is CSVKGQGPNQPQHF. In nucleotides, the CDR3 is TGCAGCGTCAAGGGACAGGGGCCAAATCAGCCCCAGCATTTT.

The genes are TRBV7-7 and TRBJ2-3; 11 bases agree with TRBD1. The ends lost 0 bases at V and 3 bases at J; junction bases unmatched: 8. This CDR3 comprises 18 residues. CDR1 and CDR2 from the germline V gene are SSHAT and FNYEAQ (reference sequence). CDR3: CASSLALGQGEKTDTQYF. The CDR3 DNA reads as TGTGCCAGCAGCTTAGCGCTGGGACAGGGGGAAAAGACAGATACGCAGTATTTT.

The sample holds a few counts of this clonotype. The V call is TRBV7-2, the J call TRBJ1-2; possible D gene TRBD1, 5 bases. Germline loops: CDR1 SGHTA, CDR2 FQGNSA. This CDR3 spans 15 amino acids. Trimming cost V 2 bases and J 3 bases, with 13 bases left between them. As DNA, the CDR3 is TGTGCCAGCAGCTTACCTCCTGACAGATACTATGGCTACACCTTC. Translating it yields CASSLPPDRYYGYTF.

This clonotype was counted between two and nine times. The chain employs TRBV28 and TRBJ2-7, with D perhaps given as TRBD1 or TRBD2 (5 bases each). This CDR3 has 13 amino acids. Germline V CDR1 and CDR2: MDHEN, SYDVKM. Trimming pared 8 bases from V and 4 bases from J, leaving 15 bases between. CDR3 region: CASRHRGDYEQYF. CDR3 in DNA: TGTGCCAGCCGGCATAGGGGAGATTACGAGCAGTACTTC.